One sample yielded the 12 T cell receptor beta chains listed below, sequenced in a study of T cells in Graves' hyperthyroidism and ophthalmopathy (dated by TCRdb to the late 2010s). The library was prepared using multiplex PCR. TCRdb shows the sequencer as Illumina HiSeq 2000. Amplification of TCR beta CDR3 regions was carried out from RNA transcripts. The TCR CDR3 was subjected to a first round of RT-PCR using the HTBI primer set and the Qiagen OneStep RT-PCR kit. TCRdb itself trimmed the public reads at Q25 with fastp, ran MiXCR and retained productive beta chains. A single entry per CDR3 protein holds the most common genes and DNA from its merged rows. This sample comprises 700,000 to 950,000 distinct CDR3 sequences, approximately 36% of them detected only once. Less than 35% of the sample belongs to the ten largest clones. Sequencing was performed on blood. These receptors were collected from a woman aged 40 to 50 with Graves' hyperthyroidism.

This clonotype was counted at least ten times. The rearrangement joins TRBV7-9 to TRBJ2-5; D unresolved. CDR3 length: 10 residues. Germline values: CDR1 SEHNR, CDR2 FQNEAQ (reference sequence). V lost 4 bases and J lost 6, with 3 bases in between. CDR3 coding DNA: TGTGCCAGCAGCTGGAAGACCCAGTACTTC. Translation gives CASSWKTQYF. The full variable domain, in which reference TRBV7-9 and TRBJ2-5 provide the parts outside the CDR3, is DTGVSQNPRHKITKRGQNVTFRCDPISEHNRLYWYRQTLGQGPEFLTYFQNEAQLEKSRLLSDRFSAERPKGSFSTLEIQRTEQGDSAMYLCASSWKTQYFGPGTRLLVL.

This clonotype occurred many times. The gene calls are TRBV29-1 and TRBJ2-5; 10 nucleotides line up with TRBD2. Germline V CDR1 and CDR2: SQVTM, ANQGSEA. The CDR3 totals 16 residues. Trimming removed 4 bases from V and 4 bases from J; junction bases left unmatched: 12. The CDR3: CSVVSVASGSGETQYF. CDR3 in DNA: TGCAGCGTTGTAAGTGTAGCTAGCGGGAGTGGAGAGACCCAGTACTTC.

This clonotype was observed a few times. The CDR3 reads CATLEVPYTEAFF. DNA for the CDR3: TGTGCCACCTTGGAGGTGCCGTACACTGAAGCTTTCTTT. This chain joins TRBV6-5 and TRBJ1-1; no reliable D call. The CDR3 loop spans 13 amino acids. The germline V and J ends were trimmed by 10 bases and 3 bases, with 15 bases remaining between them. Per the germline V gene, CDR1 is MNHEY and CDR2 is SVGAGI.

The rearrangement joins TRBV20-1 to TRBJ2-7; TRBD1 matches 10 bases. CDR1 DFQATT and CDR2 SNEGSKA come from the germline V gene (reference sequence). The CDR3 has 14 residues. Germline trimming cut 2 bases from V and 3 bases from J; bases unmatched to any gene: 4. CDR3 amino acids: CSARNRDRGYEQYF. DNA of the CDR3: TGCAGTGCTAGAAATAGGGACAGGGGCTACGAGCAGTACTTC.

This clonotype has a handful of counts. The rearrangement uses TRBV10-1 and TRBJ2-7, with D possibly matching TRBD2 (6 bases). V was trimmed by 8 bases and J by 5 bases, leaving 16 bases between them. This CDR3 is 13 amino acids long. Germline V gene sequence: CDR1 WNHNN, CDR2 SYGVQD (reference sequence). The CDR3 here is CASAAGTSHEQYF. DNA for the CDR3: TGCGCCAGCGCCGCCGGGACTTCACACGAGCAGTACTTC.

This clonotype has a handful of counts. This chain joins TRBV4-1 and TRBJ2-7; a possible D gene is TRBD2 (6 bases). With 8 bases removed from V and 5 bases from J, the gap between germline ends came to 16 bases. The CDR3 is made up of 13 amino acids. Germline V gene data show CDR1 as MGHRA and CDR2 as YSYEKL. CDR3 nucleotide sequence: TGCGCCAGCGGGAGGCCCCTCGGGAACGAGCAGTACTTC. Its translation is CASGRPLGNEQYF.

This clonotype was picked up a small number of times. The chain uses TRBV7-2 and TRBJ1-2; 8 positions match TRBD1. The CDR3 is 12 amino acids. The germline gives CDR1 SGHTA, CDR2 FQGNSA. J was trimmed by 9 bases and V by 1 base; bases with no gene match: 1. In DNA, the CDR3 is TGTGCCAGCAGCTTAGGGGACAGGAGCTACACCTTC. Its protein product is CASSLGDRSYTF.

With regard to this clonotype: A much larger clone is a single base away; this may be a read error. CDR3 residues: CASSFSGREETQNF. DNA for the CDR3: TGTGCCAGCAGCTTTAGCGGGAGGGAAGAGACCCAGAACTTC. The chain uses TRBV7-9 and TRBJ2-5; 11 bases fit TRBD2. This CDR3 is built from 14 residues. Germline V gene lookup returns CDR1 SEHNR and CDR2 FQNEAQ (reference sequence).

There are a few counts of this clonotype. This likely comes from a read error, as the CDR3 has no conserved phenylalanine or tryptophan at its end. The V call is TRBV5-1, the J call TRBJ2-7; D unresolved. There are 15 residues in the CDR3. Germline V gives CDR1 SGHRS, CDR2 YFSETQ. V dropped 4 bases and J dropped 6 bases, with 20 bases sitting between them. CDR3: CASSPESPLNGEQYL. DNA of the CDR3: TGCGCCAGCAGCCCCGAATCCCCTCTCAACGGCGAGCAGTACCTC.

V and J are TRBV5-4 and TRBJ2-2; the D is unclear. CDR1 is SGHNT and CDR2 is YYREEE in the germline V gene (reference sequence). Trimming left V 2 bases short and J 2 bases short, with 7 bases between. The CDR3 has 14 residues. The CDR3, as DNA: TGTGCCAGCAGCTTACGAACCAACACCGGGGAGCTGTTTTTT. This gives the protein CASSLRTNTGELFF.

The genes are TRBV5-1 and TRBJ2-7; TRBD2 matches 9 bases. Trimming cost V 0 bases and J 0 bases; bases outside gene matches: 7. The CDR3 spans 17 residues. The germline CDR1 and CDR2 sequences are SGHRS and YFSETQ. The DNA for the CDR3 is TGCGCCAGCAGCTTGGCCCTAGCGGGGAAAAACTCCTACGAGCAGTACTTC. It yields the protein CASSLALAGKNSYEQYF.

This clonotype was recorded at least ten times. The rearrangement joins TRBV7-9 to TRBJ1-2, with D possibly matching TRBD1 (6 bases). This CDR3 region has 13 residues. Germline V gene data show CDR1 as SEHNR and CDR2 as FQNEAQ (reference sequence). V dropped 5 bases and J dropped 7 bases, with 14 bases sitting between them. CDR3 sequence reads: CASSLTGFGGYTF. The CDR3 nucleotides are TGTGCCAGCAGCCTTACAGGGTTTGGTGGCTACACCTTC.